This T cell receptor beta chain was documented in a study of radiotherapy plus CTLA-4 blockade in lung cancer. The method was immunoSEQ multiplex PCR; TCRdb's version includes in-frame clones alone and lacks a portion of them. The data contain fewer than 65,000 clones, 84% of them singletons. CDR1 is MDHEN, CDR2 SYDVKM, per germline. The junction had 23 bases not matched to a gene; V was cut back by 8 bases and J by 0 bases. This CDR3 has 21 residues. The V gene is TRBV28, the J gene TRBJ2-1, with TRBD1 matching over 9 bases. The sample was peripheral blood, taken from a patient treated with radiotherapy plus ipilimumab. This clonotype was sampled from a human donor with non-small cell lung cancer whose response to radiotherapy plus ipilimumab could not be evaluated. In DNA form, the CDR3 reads TGTGCCAGCGGGACAGGGCAAAGCGGGAACATTAAGTTAGGCTCCTACAATGAGCAGTTCTTC. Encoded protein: CASGTGQSGNIKLGSYNEQFF.